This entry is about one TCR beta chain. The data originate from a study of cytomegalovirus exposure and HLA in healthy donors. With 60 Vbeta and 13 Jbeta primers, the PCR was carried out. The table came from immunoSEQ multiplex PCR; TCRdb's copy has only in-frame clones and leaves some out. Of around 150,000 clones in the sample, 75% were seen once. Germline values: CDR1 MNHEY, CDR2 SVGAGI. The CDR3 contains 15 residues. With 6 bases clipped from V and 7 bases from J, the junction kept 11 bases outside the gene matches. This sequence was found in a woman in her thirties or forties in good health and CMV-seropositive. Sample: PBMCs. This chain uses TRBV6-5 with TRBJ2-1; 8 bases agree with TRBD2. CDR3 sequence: CASSPSGSRPNEQFF. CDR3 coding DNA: TGTGCCAGCAGCCCCAGCGGGAGTAGGCCTAATGAGCAGTTCTTC.